Presented here are 30 T cell receptor beta chains from one specimen sequenced in a study of T cells in narcolepsy. Using immunoSEQ multiplex PCR, the repertoire was profiled, and TCRdb retains in-frame clones only, with some absent. The table has tens of thousands of clones, approximately 86% seen once. Sequencing input: CD45RA- memory CD4+ T cells from PBMCs. Every receptor here comes from a human donor with narcolepsy.

V gene TRBV11-1 combines with J gene TRBJ2-1, with 7 positions matching TRBD2. The CDR3 is 16 residues long. Germline values: CDR1 SGHAT, CDR2 FQDESV (reference sequence). The J segment lost 1 base and the V segment lost 8 bases, leaving 11 bases of the junction unmatched. The CDR3 loop is CASLGSVAGSYNEQFF. CDR3 bases: TGTGCCAGCTTAGGGTCGGTAGCGGGTTCCTACAATGAGCAGTTCTTC.

The rearrangement uses TRBV28 and TRBJ1-5; D possibly corresponds to TRBD1 (5 bases). The germline V gene has CDR1 MDHEN and CDR2 SYDVKM. Trimming cost V 6 bases and J 2 bases, with 17 bases left between them. The CDR3 spans 16 residues. The CDR3 DNA follows: TGTGCCAGCAGCCCACGTGGGGAGGGGCGCAATCAGCCCCAGCATTTT. This codes for CASSPRGEGRNQPQHF.

V is TRBV6-1 and J is TRBJ2-7, with D hard to call. The V gene lost 3 bases and the J gene lost 5 bases, with 14 bases spanning the gap. The CDR3 spans 14 residues. Germline V gives CDR1 MNHNS, CDR2 SASEGT. The CDR3 DNA reads as TGTGCCAGCAGTGACCCCCTTCAGGTCGACGAGCAGTACTTC. Amino acid sequence: CASSDPLQVDEQYF.

This sequence joins TRBV2 and TRBJ2-7; TRBD1 might be the D (5 bases). V lost 6 bases, J lost 7 bases, and 13 bases lay in between. Germline V gene data show CDR1 as SNHLY and CDR2 as FYNNEI. CDR3 length: 12 amino acids. The CDR3 loop is CASRRQSREQYF. CDR3 DNA sequence: TGTGCCAGCAGGAGACAGTCTCGGGAGCAGTACTTC.

The chain joins TRBV5-1 to TRBJ1-6, with unresolved D. V gave up 1 base and J gave up 6 bases, with 8 bases separating them. The germline gives CDR1 SGHRS, CDR2 YFSETQ. The CDR3 is 14 amino acids. This chain's CDR3 is CASSLSQTNSPLHF. The CDR3 DNA is TGCGCCAGCAGCTTGAGCCAAACTAATTCACCCCTCCACTTT. The variable domain in full, with the rest retrieved from reference TRBV5-1 and TRBJ1-6, is KAGVTQTPRYLIKTRGQQVTLSCSPISGHRSVSWYQQTPGQGLQFLFEYFSETQRNKGNFPGRFSGRQFSNSRSEMNVSTLELGDSALYLCASSLSQTNSPLHFGNGTRLTVT.

The chain joins TRBV5-4 to TRBJ2-5; D possibly uses TRBD1 or TRBD2 (7 bases each). The germline V gene has CDR1 SGHNT and CDR2 YYREEE (reference sequence). The V end lost 4 bases, the J end lost 7 bases, and 23 bases lay between the germline ends. There are 16 residues in the CDR3. CDR3 loop: CASSAATSRGAGTQYF. CDR3 DNA: TGTGCCAGCAGCGCCGCGACTAGCAGGGGGGCGGGGACCCAGTACTTC.

The gene calls are TRBV7-2 and TRBJ1-4; D remains ambiguous. Trimming stripped 5 bases from V and 6 bases from J, with 7 bases between. The CDR3 sequence is 12 residues long. Germline CDR1 and CDR2: SGHTA and FQGNSA. CDR3 sequence reads: CASSPTHEKLFF. For the CDR3, the DNA is TGTGCCAGCAGCCCAACCCATGAAAAACTGTTTTTT.

The chain joins TRBV2 to TRBJ1-1, with D perhaps matching TRBD1 (5 bases). V lost 7 bases, J lost 4 bases, and 10 bases lay in between. Germline lookup yields CDR1 SNHLY and CDR2 FYNNEI. The CDR3 spans 12 residues. CDR3 DNA sequence: TGTGCCAGCACAGGGACCCTCACTGAAGCTTTCTTT. It yields the protein CASTGTLTEAFF.

CDR3 nucleotides: TGTGCCAGCAGCGCCGGGACAGGGCCGAACACCGGGGAGCTGTTTTTT. It translates to CASSAGTGPNTGELFF. The V call is TRBV9, the J call TRBJ2-2; 9 bases are a match to TRBD1. The V gene end was trimmed by 3 bases and the J gene end by 0 bases; junction bases not matched to a gene: 3. The germline gives CDR1 SGDLS, CDR2 YYNGEE. The CDR3 covers 16 residues.

J is TRBJ2-5 and V is TRBV6-5; a possible D gene is TRBD1 (6 bases). With 6 bases removed from V and 5 bases from J, the gap between germline ends came to 13 bases. Germline values: CDR1 MNHEY, CDR2 SVGAGI. CDR3 size: 13 residues. The CDR3 DNA sequence: TGTGCCAGCAGCCAAGGGGGATGGGAGACCCAGTACTTC. It is translated as CASSQGGWETQYF.

The rearrangement links TRBV9 to TRBJ1-6, with D unclear. Trimming left V 7 bases short and J 0 bases short, with 11 bases between. The CDR3 is 15 amino acids. From germline, CDR1 is SGDLS and CDR2 YYNGEE. In DNA, the CDR3 is TGTGCCAGCGGCAAGCGGAGCTCCTATAATTCACCCCTCCACTTT. Amino acid sequence: CASGKRSSYNSPLHF.

The gene calls are TRBV30 and TRBJ1-5, with D possibly matching TRBD1 (6 bases). CDR1 and CDR2 (germline): GTSNPN, SVGIG (reference sequence). V was clipped by 5 bases and J by 7 bases, with 15 bases between them. The CDR3 loop spans 13 amino acids. In DNA, the CDR3 is TGTGCCTGGTCGGATACGGGGGCCCAGCCCCAGCATTTT. As protein: CAWSDTGAQPQHF.

This rearrangement joins TRBV5-8 to TRBJ1-1; the D is unclear. The germline CDR1 and CDR2 sequences are SGHTS and YDEGEE. CDR3 length: 13 residues. V lost 2 bases to trimming and J lost 6 bases, with 11 bases between them. In DNA form, the CDR3 reads TGTGCCAGCAGCTTTCGAGTTTTTGCTGAAGCTTTCTTT. This encodes CASSFRVFAEAFF. Combining the CDR3 with reference TRBV5-8 and TRBJ1-1 gives the whole variable domain EAGVTQSPTHLIKTRGQQATLRCSPISGHTSVYWYQQALGLGLQFLLWYDEGEERNRGNFPPRFSGRQFPNYSSELNVNALELEDSALYLCASSFRVFAEAFFGQGTRLTVV.

The CDR3 region has the DNA TGTGCCAGCAGCCCGGACTCAGGGGGTCCTCAAGAGACCCAGTACTTC. It yields the protein CASSPDSGGPQETQYF. J is TRBJ2-5 and V is TRBV7-7; 7 bases line up with TRBD1. The germline V gene encodes CDR1 SSHAT and CDR2 FNYEAQ (reference sequence). The CDR3 length is 16 residues. The J segment lost 2 bases and the V segment lost 5 bases, leaving 11 bases of the junction unmatched.

This clone showed up just once. The chain joins TRBV5-1 to TRBJ2-7; tentatively, D is TRBD2 (5 bases). The CDR3 sequence is 16 residues long. Trimming shortened V by 0 bases and J by 7 bases, and 20 bases separated the two germline ends. Germline V gene data show CDR1 as SGHRS and CDR2 as YFSETQ. CDR3: CASSLEVRMDSGEQYF. Written as DNA, the CDR3 is TGCGCCAGCAGCTTGGAAGTGCGTATGGACTCCGGGGAGCAGTACTTC.

The CDR3 coding sequence is TGTGCCAGTAGTATAAAACAGGGGCCCCAGCCCCAGCATTTT. It specifies CASSIKQGPQPQHF. The rearrangement joins TRBV19 to TRBJ1-5; 7 positions match TRBD1. Germline values: CDR1 LNHDA, CDR2 SQIVND (reference sequence). This CDR3 has 14 amino acids. Germline trimming cut 2 bases from V and 7 bases from J; bases unmatched to any gene: 5.

V is TRBV7-2 and J is TRBJ1-1; the D gene is possibly TRBD1 (6 bases). Trimming took off 3 bases at V and 5 bases at J, with 13 bases between the two ends. Germline V gives CDR1 SGHTA, CDR2 FQGNSA. This CDR3 region has 14 residues. For the CDR3, the DNA is TGTGCCAGCAGCTTCACAGGGAGGGGGACTGAAGCTTTCTTT. Translating gives CASSFTGRGTEAFF.

CDR3 region: CASSLGGNSGANVLTF. The CDR3 coding sequence is TGTGCCAGCAGCTTAGGGGGCAACTCTGGGGCCAACGTCCTGACTTTC. The chain couples TRBV7-8 to TRBJ2-6; the D gene is possibly TRBD1 (5 bases). V lost 1 base and J lost 0, with 7 bases in between. The CDR3 has 16 residues. Germline CDR1 SGHVS, CDR2 FQNEAQ.

The chain employs TRBV2 and TRBJ2-7; 11 positions match TRBD1. V lost 6 bases, J lost 6 bases, and 7 bases stayed unmatched. Per germline, CDR1 SNHLY and CDR2 FYNNEI. The CDR3 length is 14 residues. This CDR3 is CASSGQGALGEQYF. In DNA, the CDR3 is TGTGCCAGCAGCGGACAGGGGGCCTTGGGCGAGCAGTACTTC.

The gene calls are TRBV2 and TRBJ2-7; perhaps TRBD2 as D (6 bases). Trimming removed 8 bases from V and 0 bases from J, with 14 bases in between. This CDR3 is 14 amino acids long. The germline V gene encodes CDR1 SNHLY and CDR2 FYNNEI. The CDR3 coding sequence is TGTGCCAGCGGGGACGGGGGAAACTCCTACGAGCAGTACTTC. It is translated as CASGDGGNSYEQYF.

This sequence joins TRBV5-1 and TRBJ2-7; 7 bases align to TRBD1. The trim removed 9 bases at V and 4 bases at J, leaving 16 bases unmatched. CDR1 and CDR2 (germline): SGHRS, YFSETQ. The CDR3 extends over 15 amino acids. CDR3 coding DNA: TGCGCCACCAAGAGACTCACAGGGGTGGAGTACGAGCAGTACTTC. Amino acids: CATKRLTGVEYEQYF.

V is TRBV28 and J is TRBJ1-1; D call uncertain. This CDR3 has 12 amino acids. The V gene lost 11 bases and the J gene lost 2 bases, with 12 bases spanning the gap. Germline V gene data show CDR1 as MDHEN and CDR2 as SYDVKM. The CDR3 DNA sequence: TGTGCCTCTAAAACCCAAAACACTGAAGCTTTCTTT. Its protein product is CASKTQNTEAFF. The full variable domain, its missing parts supplied by reference TRBV28 and TRBJ1-1, is DVKVTQSSRYLVKRTGEKVFLECVQDMDHENMFWYRQDPGLGLRLIYFSYDVKMKEKGDIPEGYSVSREKKERFSLILESASTNQTSMYLCASKTQNTEAFFGQGTRLTVV.

The V and J genes are TRBV7-2 and TRBJ2-1; 13 bases are a match to TRBD2. The CDR3 consists of 14 residues. CDR1 SGHTA and CDR2 FQGNSA come from the germline V gene. Trimming cost V 1 base and J 10 bases; bases outside gene matches: 1. The CDR3, as DNA: TGTGCCAGCAGCTTAGGACTAGCGGGGGGCGAGCAGTTCTTC. Its protein product is CASSLGLAGGEQFF.

J is TRBJ1-3 and V is TRBV28, with TRBD1 matching over 8 bases. This CDR3 comprises 16 residues. Germline loops: CDR1 MDHEN, CDR2 SYDVKM. The V segment lost 6 bases and the J segment 7 bases; nucleotides outside the gene matches: 14. The CDR3 DNA reads TGTGCCAGCAGCCCGTCGTTTCCAGGGGGCCGGAACACCATATATTTT. Its translation: CASSPSFPGGRNTIYF.

This clone was observed once. The chain uses TRBV7-6 and TRBJ1-1; D unresolved. CDR3 length: 13 amino acids. Trimming took off 5 bases at V and 2 bases at J, with 9 bases between the two ends. The germline CDR1 and CDR2 sequences are SGHVS and FNYEAQ. This CDR3 reads CASSLTVNTEAFF. In DNA, the CDR3 is TGTGCCAGCAGCCTGACTGTCAACACTGAAGCTTTCTTT.

This chain links TRBV19 with TRBJ1-5; D is perhaps TRBD1 (6 bases). CDR3 length: 15 amino acids. Trimming cost V 6 bases and J 4 bases, with 16 bases left between them. Germline V CDR1 and CDR2: LNHDA, SQIVND (reference sequence). The CDR3 region is CASSPSRGPNQPQHF. Written as DNA, the CDR3 is TGTGCCAGTAGCCCGAGCAGGGGCCCAAATCAGCCCCAGCATTTT.

The chain employs TRBV2 and TRBJ2-1; D gene unclear. The CDR3 consists of 12 residues. Germline lookup yields CDR1 SNHLY and CDR2 FYNNEI. With 4 bases removed from V and 10 bases from J, the gap between germline ends came to 11 bases. For the CDR3, the DNA is TGTGCCAGCAGTGTATCGAGCGTCGAGCAGTTCTTC. Protein sequence: CASSVSSVEQFF. The whole variable domain, filled in from reference TRBV2 and TRBJ2-1, reads EPEVTQTPSHQVTQMGQEVILRCVPISNHLYFYWYRQILGQKVEFLVSFYNNEISEKSEIFDDQFSVERPDGSNFTLKIRSTKLEDSAMYFCASSVSSVEQFFGPGTRLTVL.

The chain has TRBV6-5 and TRBJ2-4; D may be TRBD2 (5 bases). Trimming removed 6 bases at V and 0 bases at J, with 12 bases between. Germline assignment: CDR1 MNHEY and CDR2 SVGAGI. The CDR3 length is 15 residues. CDR3 residues: CASSLLGGAKNIQYF. The CDR3 DNA sequence: TGTGCCAGCAGCTTACTAGGAGGAGCCAAAAACATTCAGTACTTC.

This chain links TRBV19 with TRBJ1-3, with no clear D. The V end was cut by 3 bases, the J end by 0 bases, with 3 bases between. This CDR3 has 13 residues. Germline assignment: CDR1 LNHDA and CDR2 SQIVND (reference sequence). This chain's CDR3 is CASSIGSGNTIYF. The CDR3 region has the DNA TGTGCCAGTAGTATTGGCTCTGGAAACACCATATATTTT.

The chain uses TRBV7-9 and TRBJ2-5; D is undetermined. The ends were cut back, 0 bases at V and 5 bases at J, with 7 bases in the middle. CDR3 size: 13 residues. CDR1 and CDR2 from the germline V gene are SEHNR and FQNEAQ (reference sequence). CDR3 sequence (DNA): TGTGCCAGCAGCTTAGCCTGGGGTGAGACCCAGTACTTC. Translation gives CASSLAWGETQYF.